The entry below gives a single TCR beta chain sequence along with its context. Its antigen is unidentified. Per sorted-subset replicate PCR, input was about 180 ng DNA, representing 30,000 or so T cell genomes. TCRdb's copy holds only in-frame clones and misses some; the assay was immunoSEQ multiplex PCR. Among about 2.2 million clones listed, around 95% were seen once. The sample originates from a study of shared clonotypes between healthy human individuals. Study details: Serving as donors were a couple of women and a few men, whose ages spanned 18 to 49. Researchers assigned three CD4 naive, three CD4 memory, two CD8 naive and one CD8 memory plate to each donor. Study-wide points: Naive CD4 clonotypes were shared across several donors at about 5.3%.

The CDR3 sequence is 15 residues long. The germline gives CDR1 SQVTM, CDR2 ANQGSEA. V gave up 7 bases and J gave up 5 bases; unmatched junction bases: 13. Positive CCR7 selection of CD45RO-negative cells yielded the naive CD8 cells, and terminally differentiated effector memory CD45RA+ cells were excluded. J is TRBJ2-7 and V is TRBV29-1, with 11 bases that match TRBD2. The clonotype comes from a man younger than 35 in good health. Some clones in this sample may be carry-over from other donors' samples. The sample taken for sequencing was naive CD8+ T cells from PBMCs. CDR3 DNA sequence: TGCAGCGCTTTATTAGCGGGAGGGCCGGTGAACGAGCAGTACTTC. This sequence encodes CSALLAGGPVNEQYF.